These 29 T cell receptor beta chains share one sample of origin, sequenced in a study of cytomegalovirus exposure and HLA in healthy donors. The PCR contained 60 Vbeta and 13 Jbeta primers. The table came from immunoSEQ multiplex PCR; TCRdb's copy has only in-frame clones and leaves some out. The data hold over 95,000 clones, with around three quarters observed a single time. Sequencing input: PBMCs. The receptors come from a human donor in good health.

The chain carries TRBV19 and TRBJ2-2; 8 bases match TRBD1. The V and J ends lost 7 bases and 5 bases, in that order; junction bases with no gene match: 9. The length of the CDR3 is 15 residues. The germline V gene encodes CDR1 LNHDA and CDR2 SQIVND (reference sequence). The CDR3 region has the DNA TGTGCCAGTACGGCTGGCAGACAGGGGACCGGGGAGCTGTTTTTT. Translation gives CASTAGRQGTGELFF.

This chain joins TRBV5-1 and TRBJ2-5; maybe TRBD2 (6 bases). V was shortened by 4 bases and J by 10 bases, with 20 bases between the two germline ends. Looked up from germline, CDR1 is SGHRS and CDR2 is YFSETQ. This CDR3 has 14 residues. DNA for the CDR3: TGCGCCAGCAGCATAATAGGGGACTCGAGGGGCCAGTACTTC. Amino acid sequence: CASSIIGDSRGQYF. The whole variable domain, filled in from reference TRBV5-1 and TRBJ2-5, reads KAGVTQTPRYLIKTRGQQVTLSCSPISGHRSVSWYQQTPGQGLQFLFEYFSETQRNKGNFPGRFSGRQFSNSRSEMNVSTLELGDSALYLCASSIIGDSRGQYFGPGTRLLVL.

CDR3 sequence: CASSLEGQGSYEQYF. The CDR3 DNA is TGTGCCAGCAGTCTGGAGGGACAGGGGTCCTACGAGCAGTACTTC. The V call is TRBV6-1, the J call TRBJ2-7; 10 bases line up with TRBD1. With V trimmed by 5 bases and J by 1 base, 5 bases remained unmatched. The CDR3 has 15 amino acids. Germline V gene data show CDR1 as MNHNS and CDR2 as SASEGT.

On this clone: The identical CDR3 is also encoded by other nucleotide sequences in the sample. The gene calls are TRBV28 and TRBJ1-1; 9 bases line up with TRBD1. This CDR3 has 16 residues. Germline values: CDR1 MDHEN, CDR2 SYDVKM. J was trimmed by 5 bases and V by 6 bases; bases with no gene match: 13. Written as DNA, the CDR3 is TGTGCCAGCAGCCTTCCCTCGGGACAGGGTCGAACTGAAGCTTTCTTT. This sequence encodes CASSLPSGQGRTEAFF.

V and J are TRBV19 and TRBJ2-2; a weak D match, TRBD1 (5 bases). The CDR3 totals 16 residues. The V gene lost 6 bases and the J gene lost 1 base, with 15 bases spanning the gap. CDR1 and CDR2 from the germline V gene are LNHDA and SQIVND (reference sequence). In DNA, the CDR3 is TGTGCCAGTAGGACAGAAACGCAGTTGAACACCGGGGAGCTGTTTTTT. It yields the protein CASRTETQLNTGELFF.

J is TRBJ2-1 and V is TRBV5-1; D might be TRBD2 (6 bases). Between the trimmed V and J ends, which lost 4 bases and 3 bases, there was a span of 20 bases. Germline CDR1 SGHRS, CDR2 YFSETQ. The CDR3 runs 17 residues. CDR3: CASSPGREYGDYNEQFF. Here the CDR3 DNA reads TGCGCCAGCAGCCCCGGGCGGGAATACGGGGACTACAATGAGCAGTTCTTC.

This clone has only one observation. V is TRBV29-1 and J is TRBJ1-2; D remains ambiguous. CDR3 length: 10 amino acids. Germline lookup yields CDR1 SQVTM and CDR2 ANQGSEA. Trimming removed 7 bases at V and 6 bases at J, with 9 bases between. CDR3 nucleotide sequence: TGCAGCGCCACTCAAGATGGCTACACCTTC. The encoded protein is CSATQDGYTF.

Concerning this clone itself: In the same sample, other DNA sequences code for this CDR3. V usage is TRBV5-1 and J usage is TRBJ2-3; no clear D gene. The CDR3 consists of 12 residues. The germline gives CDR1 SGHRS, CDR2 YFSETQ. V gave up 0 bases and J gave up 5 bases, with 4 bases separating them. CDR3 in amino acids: CASSLAGDTQYF. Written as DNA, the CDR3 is TGCGCCAGCAGCTTGGCCGGAGATACGCAGTATTTT.

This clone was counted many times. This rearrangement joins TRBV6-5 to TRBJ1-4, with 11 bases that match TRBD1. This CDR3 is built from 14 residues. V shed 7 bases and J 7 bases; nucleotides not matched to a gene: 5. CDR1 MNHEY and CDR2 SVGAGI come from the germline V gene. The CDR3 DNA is TGTGCCAGCAAGCCTGGGACAGGGGGTGAAAAACTGTTTTTT. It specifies CASKPGTGGEKLFF.

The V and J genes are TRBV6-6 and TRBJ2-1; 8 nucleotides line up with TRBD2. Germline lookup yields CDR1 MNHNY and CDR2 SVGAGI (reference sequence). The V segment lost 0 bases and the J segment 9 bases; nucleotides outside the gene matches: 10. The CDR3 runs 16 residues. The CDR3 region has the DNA TGTGCCAGCAGTTACTCAGCTCCGGGGGGGCCGGGTGAGCAGTTCTTC. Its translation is CASSYSAPGGPGEQFF.

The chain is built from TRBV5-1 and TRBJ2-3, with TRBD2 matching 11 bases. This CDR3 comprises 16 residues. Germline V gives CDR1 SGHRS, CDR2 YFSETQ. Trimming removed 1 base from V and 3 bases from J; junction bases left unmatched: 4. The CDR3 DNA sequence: TGCGCCAGCAGCTTGCCACTAGCGGGGGTTACAGATACGCAGTATTTT. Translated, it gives CASSLPLAGVTDTQYF.

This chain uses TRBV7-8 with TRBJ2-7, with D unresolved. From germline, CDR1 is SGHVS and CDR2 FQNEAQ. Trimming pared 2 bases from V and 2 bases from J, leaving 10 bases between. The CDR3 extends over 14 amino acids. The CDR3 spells CASSLSEQTYEQYF. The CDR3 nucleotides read TGTGCCAGCAGCTTATCGGAACAGACCTACGAGCAGTACTTC.

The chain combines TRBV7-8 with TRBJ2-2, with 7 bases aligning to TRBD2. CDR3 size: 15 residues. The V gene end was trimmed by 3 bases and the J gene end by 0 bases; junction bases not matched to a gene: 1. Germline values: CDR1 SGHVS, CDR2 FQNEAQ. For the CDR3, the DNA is TGTGCCAGCAGCTTTAGCGGGCCGAACACCGGGGAGCTGTTTTTT. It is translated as CASSFSGPNTGELFF.

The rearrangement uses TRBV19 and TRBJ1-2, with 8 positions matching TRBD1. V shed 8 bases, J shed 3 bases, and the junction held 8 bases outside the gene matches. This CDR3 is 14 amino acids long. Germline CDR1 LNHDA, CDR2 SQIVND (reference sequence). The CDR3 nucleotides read TGTGCCAGTGGCAGCGACAGGGGAGACTATGGCTACACCTTC. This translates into CASGSDRGDYGYTF.

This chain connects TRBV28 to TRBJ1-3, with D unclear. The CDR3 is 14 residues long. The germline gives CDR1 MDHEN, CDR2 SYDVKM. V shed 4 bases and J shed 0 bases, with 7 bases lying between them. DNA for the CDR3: TGTGCCAGCAGTTCCAAGCGCTCTGGAAACACCATATATTTT. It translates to CASSSKRSGNTIYF.

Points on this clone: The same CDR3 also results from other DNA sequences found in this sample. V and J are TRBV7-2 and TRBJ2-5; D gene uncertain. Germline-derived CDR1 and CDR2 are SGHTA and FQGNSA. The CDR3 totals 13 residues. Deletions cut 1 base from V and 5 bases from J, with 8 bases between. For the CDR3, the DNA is TGTGCCAGCAGCTTAGGGAGCGCGGAGACCCAGTACTTC. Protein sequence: CASSLGSAETQYF.

CDR3 protein: CASSLTLGGGTPNTEAFF. The CDR3 region has the DNA TGCGCCAGCAGCCTCACCCTAGGCGGGGGGACACCGAACACTGAAGCTTTCTTT. V gene TRBV4-3 combines with J gene TRBJ1-1; a weak D match, TRBD1 (6 bases). Germline CDR1 LGHNA, CDR2 YSLEER. V lost 4 bases and J lost 1, with 22 bases in between. There are 18 residues in the CDR3.

DNA of the CDR3: TGTGCCAGCAGCTTGGATTCCCTCTACGAGCAGTACTTC. This encodes CASSLDSLYEQYF. This chain uses TRBV5-6 with TRBJ2-5; D unclear. Near its end, the DNA agrees better with TRBJ2-7, so the J call may be wrong. The CDR3 runs to 13 residues. Per germline, CDR1 SGHDT and CDR2 YYEEEE.

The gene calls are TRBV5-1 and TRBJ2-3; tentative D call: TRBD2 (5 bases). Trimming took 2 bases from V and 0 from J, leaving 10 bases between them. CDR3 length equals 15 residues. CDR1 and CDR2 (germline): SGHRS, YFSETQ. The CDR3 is CASSLVAQSTDTQYF. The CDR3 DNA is TGCGCCAGCAGCTTAGTAGCGCAGAGCACAGATACGCAGTATTTT.

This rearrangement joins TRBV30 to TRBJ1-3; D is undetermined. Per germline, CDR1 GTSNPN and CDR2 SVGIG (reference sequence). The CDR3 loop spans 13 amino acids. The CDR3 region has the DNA TGTGCATTAGACCAGGACTCTGGAAACACCATATATTTT. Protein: CALDQDSGNTIYF.

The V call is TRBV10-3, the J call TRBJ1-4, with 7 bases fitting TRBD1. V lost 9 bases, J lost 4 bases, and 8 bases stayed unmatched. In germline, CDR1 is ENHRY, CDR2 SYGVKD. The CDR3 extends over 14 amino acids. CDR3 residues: CAISKGAGNEKLFF. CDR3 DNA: TGTGCCATTTCGAAGGGGGCGGGTAATGAAAAACTGTTTTTT.

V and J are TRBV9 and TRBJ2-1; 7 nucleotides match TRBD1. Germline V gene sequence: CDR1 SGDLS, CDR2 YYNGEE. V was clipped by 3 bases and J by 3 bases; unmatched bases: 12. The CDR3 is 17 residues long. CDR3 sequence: CASSGSKTGPDYNEQFF. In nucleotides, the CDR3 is TGTGCCAGCAGCGGGTCAAAGACAGGGCCAGACTACAATGAGCAGTTCTTC.

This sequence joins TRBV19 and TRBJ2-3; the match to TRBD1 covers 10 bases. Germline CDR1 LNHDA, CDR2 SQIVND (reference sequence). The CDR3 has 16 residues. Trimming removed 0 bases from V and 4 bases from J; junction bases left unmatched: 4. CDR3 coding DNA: TGTGCCAGTAGTATAGACGGGACAGGGGTGCCAGATACGCAGTATTTT. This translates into CASSIDGTGVPDTQYF.

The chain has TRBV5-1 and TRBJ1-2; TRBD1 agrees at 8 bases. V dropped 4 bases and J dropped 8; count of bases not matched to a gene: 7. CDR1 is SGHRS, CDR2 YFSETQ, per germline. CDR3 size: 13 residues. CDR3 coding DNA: TGCGCCAGCAGCCCAGGACAGGGACAAGGCTACACCTTC. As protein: CASSPGQGQGYTF.

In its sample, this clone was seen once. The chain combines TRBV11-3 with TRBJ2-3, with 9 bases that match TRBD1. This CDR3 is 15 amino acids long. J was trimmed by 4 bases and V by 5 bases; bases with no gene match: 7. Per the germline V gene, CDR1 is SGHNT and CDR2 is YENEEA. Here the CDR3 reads CASSAGTGYSDTQYF. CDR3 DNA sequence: TGTGCCAGCAGCGCCGGGACAGGGTATTCAGATACGCAGTATTTT.

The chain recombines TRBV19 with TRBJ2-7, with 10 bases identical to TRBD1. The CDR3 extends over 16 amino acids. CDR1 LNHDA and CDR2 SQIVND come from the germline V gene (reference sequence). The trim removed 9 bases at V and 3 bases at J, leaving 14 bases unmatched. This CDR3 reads CASRGQGGLKSYEQYF. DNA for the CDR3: TGTGCCAGCCGAGGACAGGGGGGGTTAAAGAGCTACGAGCAGTACTTC. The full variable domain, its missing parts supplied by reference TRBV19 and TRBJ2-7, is DGGITQSPKYLFRKEGQNVTLSCEQNLNHDAMYWYRQDPGQGLRLIYYSQIVNDFQKGDIAEGYSVSREKKESFPLTVTSAQKNPTAFYLCASRGQGGLKSYEQYFGPGTRLTVT.

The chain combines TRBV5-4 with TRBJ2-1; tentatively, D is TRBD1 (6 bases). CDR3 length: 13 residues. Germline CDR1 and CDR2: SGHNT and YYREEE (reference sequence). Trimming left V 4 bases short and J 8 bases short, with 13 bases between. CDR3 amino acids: CASSPAQGYEQFF. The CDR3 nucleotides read TGTGCCAGCAGCCCAGCCCAGGGGTATGAGCAGTTCTTC.

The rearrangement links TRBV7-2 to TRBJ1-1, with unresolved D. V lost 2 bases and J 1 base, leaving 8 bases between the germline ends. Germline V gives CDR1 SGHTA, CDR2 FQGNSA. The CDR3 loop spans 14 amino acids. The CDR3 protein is CASSLRGTNTEAFF. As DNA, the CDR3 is TGTGCCAGCAGCTTACGGGGTACGAACACTGAAGCTTTCTTT.

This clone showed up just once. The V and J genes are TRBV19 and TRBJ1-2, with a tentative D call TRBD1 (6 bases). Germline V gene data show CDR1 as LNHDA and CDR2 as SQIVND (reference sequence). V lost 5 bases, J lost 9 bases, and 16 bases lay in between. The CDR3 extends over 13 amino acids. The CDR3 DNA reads TGTGCCAGTAGTGTCCGGACAGATTCGCGCTACACCTTC. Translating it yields CASSVRTDSRYTF.